This T cell receptor beta chain emerged from a study of blood T cell repertoires in COVID-19. On the study more broadly: There were acute and convalescent COVID-19 samples, and they came from the United States, Italy and Spain. In each case, the material was cDNA or gDNA derived from T cells, B-cell-depleted T cells, or PBMCs.

In the original workflow: For nucleated cells, counts were estimated from reference gene primer amplification. Sequencing was performed with immunoSEQ multiplex PCR; in TCRdb, only in-frame clones are kept and a portion is missing. That table supplies the V and J calls and clone size; D and trimming were determined from the DNA. The sample contains some 100,000 clones, roughly 86% of which appear only once. Between the trimmed V and J ends, which lost 7 bases and 0 bases, there was a span of 9 bases. There are 13 residues in the CDR3. Looked up from germline, CDR1 is SGHAT and CDR2 is FQNNGV. This clone was observed once.

J is TRBJ1-2 and V is TRBV11-2; D might be TRBD1 (5 bases). This TCR derives from a man aged 45 to 65 with acute or convalescent COVID-19. The sequenced material came from peripheral blood. This CDR3 is CASTPGANYGYTF. In DNA, the CDR3 is TGTGCCAGCACCCCGGGGGCTAACTATGGCTACACCTTC.